This T cell receptor beta chain was recovered during a study of blood T cells in healthy people across ages (dated by TCRdb to 2014 to 2015). Context from the whole study: In model experiments, roughly one uniquely barcoded TCR beta cDNA molecule per two T cells was captured by template switching. The study measured age-related changes in TCR beta repertoire diversity using deep sequencing normalized with unique cDNA molecular identifiers. Donors were grouped into four age groups: young (average about 15 years), middle-aged (roughly 40), aged (around 62) and long-lived (over 80). To avoid experimental bias, donors of different ages were distributed randomly across sequencing lanes. For two donors (one aged 18 to 30 and one aged 80 or older), the study analyzed two additional independent replicas of 1 million unique cDNA reads from the same blood draw.

The library was produced with 5' RACE. The data were produced on an Illumina HiSeq 2500. A second PCR of about 7 to 12 cycles was run with a J-beta primer mix and a sample-barcoded 5' primer. A template-switch 5' adaptor carrying 12 random nucleotides introduced a unique molecular identifier onto each TCR beta cDNA molecule. Each sample yielded at least 2.5 million CDR3-containing paired-end reads. The Mint cDNA synthesis kit, primed by a TRBC-specific oligonucleotide, was used to synthesize first-strand cDNA from all RNA. All cDNA was treated with uracil-DNA glycosylase and then went through a first 18-cycle PCR with the universal primers M1SS and BC2_uni_R. The authors processed their data as follows. For normalization, 1 million high-quality reads were randomly selected from each sample, with every read carrying a distinct molecular identifier. Instead of being binned into consensus sequences, reads with shared molecular identifiers were discarded. CDR3 identification, clonotype clustering and error correction used MiTCR with a Q25 quality threshold and the strictest error-elimination algorithm. Lower-bound total TCR beta diversity was estimated with a nonparametric unseen species model using Euler transformation. TCRdb reran the public reads through fastp at Q25 and MiXCR, keeping productive beta chains. CDR3 protein sequences are deduplicated, and each keeps its most common genes and DNA. The V and J calls and clone size are TCRdb's, not the authors'. This sample gives 700,000 to 950,000 distinct CDR3 sequences in total; roughly 64% of them show up just once. In total, the top ten clones hold roughly 22% of the sample.

Points the paper makes about the study in general: Conclusive comparison of naive and antigen-experienced compartments was prevented by the profiling of bulk unsorted PBMCs. Compared with the aged group, the long-lived group had more naive CD4+ T cells, fewer expanded clones and increased TCR diversity, suggesting age selection. Estimates of total diversity based on one million sequenced T cells were regarded as lower bounds and as underestimates. Because donor CMV infection status was unknown, age-related changes in expanded clonotypes were potentially confounded. A strong correlation was found between observed TCR beta diversity and the percentage of naive T cells measured by flow cytometry. As age increased, observed TCR beta diversity per million T cells dropped in a roughly linear way, and a significant reduction was already evident by age 40.

The 39 donors, aged about 6 to 90 years, were systemically healthy Caucasian individuals from Russia. Each donor gave roughly 9 milliliters of peripheral blood, drawn into EDTA-treated Vacutainer tubes. PBMCs were isolated by Ficoll-Paque density-gradient centrifugation, with at least 6 million obtained per sample. Total RNA was extracted from PBMCs with Trizol reagent, with at least 6 micrograms obtained per sample. For every donor, flow cytometry on a PBMC aliquot measured the percentage of naive CD45RAhigh/CD27high T cells. This clonotype was counted only a few times. This receptor's antigen is unknown. The sample holds no much larger clone one base away, and base qualities are not on file. The V end loses 1 base and the J end loses 3 bases, and a stretch of 15 bases separates them. From the cysteine through the phenylalanine, the CDR3 covers 16 amino acids. The entry retains the CDR3 DNA only, 48 bases that are in frame from base 1. The germline V gene (reference sequence) yields SEHNR for CDR1 and FQNEAQ for CDR2.

The origin of this receptor is a man between 25 and 39 years old in good health. The rearranged segments are TRBV7-9 and TRBJ2-5; the D gene lacks a confident call. What was sequenced was blood. The CDR3 region has the sequence CASSLVMDLGEETQYF. The bases are TGTGCCAGCAGCTTAGTAATGGACCTAGGAGAAGAGACCCAGTACTTC.